The 13 T cell receptor beta chains below were found in one sample sequenced in a study of T-cell reconstitution after alpha-beta-depleted transplantation in children. Researchers prepared the TCRbeta library using unique molecular identifiers, the study reports. TCRdb used MiXCR to reprocess the PCR reads, holding one entry per CDR3 protein. The sample includes some 640,000 distinct CDR3 sequences, 16% of them seen just once. Sample: PBMCs from the stem cell graft donor, taken from the stem cell graft. Receptors were obtained from a human donor who donated a stem cell graft to a child with acute myeloid leukemia.

This clonotype was seen many times. The chain links TRBV5-6 to TRBJ2-3; unclear D gene. Germline lookup yields CDR1 SGHDT and CDR2 YYEEEE. The CDR3 extends over 14 amino acids. Trimming left V 0 bases short and J 3 bases short, with 8 bases between. CDR3 in DNA: TGTGCCAGCAGCTTGGGGCCAGCTACAGATACGCAGTATTTT. This encodes CASSLGPATDTQYF.

The CDR3 nucleotides read TGTGCCAGCGGACTAGCGGGGCGCACATCCTACGAGCAGTACGTC. It yields the protein CASGLAGRTSYEQYV. This chain connects TRBV11-2 to TRBJ2-7; 12 positions match TRBD2. Per the germline V gene, CDR1 is SGHAT and CDR2 is FQNNGV. V lost 8 bases and J lost 1; bases outside the gene matches: 6. The CDR3 is 15 residues long.

This clonotype was detected ten times or more. This chain connects TRBV20-1 to TRBJ2-1, with D unresolved. This CDR3 has 13 residues. Trimming left V 4 bases short and J 7 bases short, with 14 bases between. From germline, CDR1 is DFQATT and CDR2 SNEGSKA (reference sequence). The CDR3 DNA is TGCAGTGCTAACCTCCTAATAACGAATGAGCAGTTCTTC. Amino acids: CSANLLITNEQFF.

The chain combines TRBV7-9 with TRBJ2-7; D gene unclear. The CDR3 runs to 12 residues. Germline loops: CDR1 SEHNR, CDR2 FQNEAQ (reference sequence). V gave up 4 bases and J gave up 5 bases, with 9 bases separating them. In DNA, the CDR3 is TGTGCCAGCAGCTCAACACTTGACGAGCAGTACTTC. The encoded protein is CASSSTLDEQYF. The full variable domain, rest sourced from reference TRBV7-9 and TRBJ2-7, is DTGVSQNPRHKITKRGQNVTFRCDPISEHNRLYWYRQTLGQGPEFLTYFQNEAQLEKSRLLSDRFSAERPKGSFSTLEIQRTEQGDSAMYLCASSSTLDEQYFGPGTRLTVT.

This clonotype has just one count. V is TRBV12-3 or TRBV12-4 and J is TRBJ1-2; D gene unclear. Trimming left V 8 bases short and J 3 bases short, with 7 bases between. CDR3 length equals 11 residues. CDR3 sequence: CASQSDYGYTF. The CDR3 bases are TGTGCCAGCCAAAGTGACTATGGCTACACCTTC.

The chain links TRBV18 to TRBJ2-1; D might be TRBD1 or TRBD2, each matching 6 bases. CDR3 length equals 15 residues. Germline V lookup: CDR1 KGHSH, CDR2 LQKENI. Deletions cut 0 bases from V and 13 bases from J, with 19 bases between. The CDR3 DNA is TGTGCCAGCTCACCACCGGGGGGCTCCCAGCCGTCCCAGTTCTTC. It yields the protein CASSPPGGSQPSQFF. Drawing the rest from reference TRBV18 and TRBJ2-1, the complete variable domain is NAGVMQNPRHLVRRRGQEARLRCSPMKGHSHVYWYRQLPEEGLKFMVYLQKENIIDESGMPKERFSAEFPKEGPSILRIQQVVRGDSAAYFCASSPPGGSQPSQFFGPGTRLTVL.

At least ten counts were recorded for this clonotype. The chain carries TRBV5-1 and TRBJ2-2; D gene unclear. The CDR3 is 13 amino acids. The germline V gene encodes CDR1 SGHRS and CDR2 YFSETQ. V shed 0 bases and J shed 7 bases, with 7 bases lying between them. CDR3 nucleotide sequence: TGCGCCAGCAGCTTGGGGCGGAACGGGGAGCTGTTTTTT. It specifies CASSLGRNGELFF.

The chain is built from TRBV3-1 and TRBJ2-3; no clear D. Germline V lookup: CDR1 LGHDT, CDR2 YNNKEL (reference sequence). V lost 4 bases, J lost 0 bases, and 14 bases lay in between. The CDR3 loop spans 16 amino acids. CDR3 nucleotides: TGTGCCAGCAGCCTTGACGTGGTGGAGAGCACAGATACGCAGTATTTT. The encoded protein is CASSLDVVESTDTQYF.

This clonotype was observed a handful of times. This chain uses TRBV7-2 with TRBJ2-7; D gene uncertain. The CDR3 is made up of 13 amino acids. V lost 2 bases to trimming and J lost 6 bases, with 11 bases between them. Germline CDR1 SGHTA, CDR2 FQGNSA. Here the CDR3 reads CASSLLGRSEQYF. As DNA, the CDR3 is TGTGCCAGCAGCTTATTGGGCCGGAGCGAGCAGTACTTC.

This clonotype was seen repeatedly, ten times or more. The chain recombines TRBV20-1 with TRBJ1-4; TRBD1 is a possible D gene (6 bases). V lost 3 bases, J lost 7 bases, and 18 bases lay in between. The CDR3 consists of 15 residues. Germline V lookup: CDR1 DFQATT, CDR2 SNEGSKA (reference sequence). The CDR3: CSARGSQGYSEKLFF. CDR3 DNA sequence: TGCAGTGCTAGGGGATCCCAGGGGTATTCTGAAAAACTGTTTTTT.

This clonotype showed up many times. The chain has TRBV20-1 and TRBJ2-3; 10 bases line up with TRBD2. Germline CDR1 DFQATT, CDR2 SNEGSKA (reference sequence). After removal of 5 bases from V and 1 base from J, the junction contained 6 bases not matched to a gene. CDR3 length equals 15 residues. CDR3 DNA sequence: TGCAGTGCTCCTCTAGCGGGGGCCCGCACAGATACGCAGTATTTT. Translation: CSAPLAGARTDTQYF.

The J gene is TRBJ2-6, the V gene TRBV5-1; 7 bases match TRBD2. This CDR3 is 17 amino acids long. V lost 4 bases and J lost 2; bases outside the gene matches: 9. Germline CDR1 is SGHRS and CDR2 is YFSETQ. CDR3 nucleotide sequence: TGCGCCAGCAGCCCGGACGCGGGGGACCCTGGGGCCAACGTCCTGACTTTC. It translates to CASSPDAGDPGANVLTF.

This chain uses TRBV5-1 with TRBJ2-2, with D unclear. The V end was cut by 0 bases, the J end by 6 bases, with 9 bases between. This CDR3 region has 14 residues. CDR1 and CDR2 from the germline V gene are SGHRS and YFSETQ. Here the CDR3 DNA reads TGCGCCAGCAGCTTGGAAGCCTTCGCCGGGGAGCTGTTTTTT. Encoded protein: CASSLEAFAGELFF.